This T cell receptor (beta chain) was retrieved from a study of OX40 agonist ivuxolimab in advanced cancers. In the study overall: Dose-escalation patients had hepatocellular carcinoma, melanoma, renal cell or head and neck cancer. Notes on the study in general: A proportion of nonresponders additionally exhibited low normalized T-cell clonal expansion. At 0.1 to 3.0 mg/kg and by week 6, CD4+ and CD8+ T cells in the blood had expanded clonally. Clonal expansion among partial responders at 0.1-3.0 mg/kg ranked near the lowest.

With regard to this clone: Its matching antigen is unknown.

Profiled with immunoSEQ multiplex PCR; TCRdb holds only in-frame clones, not every one. The profile shows 98,000 or so clones, 75% to 90% of them singletons. This specimen consisted of CD4+ or CD8+ T cells sorted from blood, obtained in a trial of the OX40 agonist ivuxolimab. The TCR sequence derives from an adult with an advanced solid tumor such as melanoma, head and neck, liver or kidney cancer.

CDR3 coding DNA: TGTGCCAGCAGCTGGGGAGATACGCAGTATTTT. Its protein is CASSWGDTQYF. This chain joins TRBV6-5 and TRBJ2-3; D ambiguous. The CDR3 totals 11 residues. V gave up 6 bases and J gave up 5 bases, with 6 bases separating them. Germline lookup yields CDR1 MNHEY and CDR2 SVGAGI.